The 13 T cell receptor beta chains given below trace back to one sample, sequenced in a study of T cells in Graves' hyperthyroidism and ophthalmopathy. From RNA transcripts, TCR beta CDR3 regions were amplified. RT-PCR in the first round (using the HTBI primer set) targeted the TCR CDR3. TCRdb re-analysed the multiplex PCR reads in MiXCR, keeping a single row per CDR3 protein. The profile shows about 600,000 distinct CDR3 sequences, 16% of them singletons. Material: blood. All receptors come from a woman in her thirties or forties with Graves' ophthalmopathy.

This clonotype was seen many times. The chain has TRBV20-1 and TRBJ1-6, with a possible D match to TRBD1 (5 bases). CDR1 and CDR2 (germline): DFQATT, SNEGSKA (reference sequence). Trimming took off 0 bases at V and 1 base at J, with 22 bases between the two ends. The CDR3 is 20 residues long. CDR3 amino acids: CSARELGHRSSVSYNSPLHF. The CDR3 DNA sequence: TGCAGTGCTAGAGAATTGGGGCACAGGTCCAGTGTGTCCTATAATTCACCCCTCCACTTT.

The genes are TRBV7-9 and TRBJ2-3; D is perhaps TRBD1 or TRBD2 (5 bases each). CDR1 and CDR2 from the germline V gene are SEHNR and FQNEAQ (reference sequence). Trimming cost V 5 bases and J 0 bases, with 15 bases left between them. There are 16 residues in the CDR3. The CDR3 coding sequence is TGTGCCAGCAGCCTGCAACCCGGGGCCAGCACAGATACGCAGTATTTT. Its protein product is CASSLQPGASTDTQYF.

In this sample, this clonotype turned up a few times. The V gene is TRBV6-4, the J gene TRBJ2-3; D gene uncertain. V was cut by 5 bases and J by 2 bases, with 11 bases left in between. Germline V CDR1 and CDR2: MRHNA, SNTAGT. This CDR3 spans 14 amino acids. CDR3 in amino acids: CASSRDTDTDTQYF. The CDR3 DNA follows: TGTGCCAGCAGTAGAGATACTGACACAGATACGCAGTATTTT.

The gene calls are TRBV12-3 or TRBV12-4 and TRBJ1-2; D is ambiguous. The CDR3 extends over 12 amino acids. Trimming cost V 5 bases and J 5 bases, with 9 bases left between them. CDR3 in amino acids: CASSVGPYGYTF. The DNA for the CDR3 is TGTGCCAGCAGTGTCGGGCCTTATGGCTACACCTTC.

This clonotype was seen more than once but under ten times. CDR3 protein: CAISGGELISGANVLTF. CDR3 DNA: TGTGCCATCAGTGGGGGGGAACTGATCTCTGGGGCCAACGTCCTGACTTTC. The gene calls are TRBV10-3 and TRBJ2-6, with a weak D call TRBD2 (6 bases). The V gene lost 4 bases and the J gene lost 0 bases, with 13 bases spanning the gap. The CDR3 spans 17 residues. The germline V gene has CDR1 ENHRY and CDR2 SYGVKD.

The table lists this clonotype with many counts. The genes are TRBV20-1 and TRBJ1-1; no definite D call. The germline V and J ends were trimmed by 5 bases and 0 bases, with 13 bases remaining between them. The CDR3 contains 14 residues. The germline V gene has CDR1 DFQATT and CDR2 SNEGSKA (reference sequence). This CDR3 is CSAQDGPMNTEAFF. Here the CDR3 DNA reads TGCAGTGCTCAGGATGGGCCAATGAACACTGAAGCTTTCTTT.

This clonotype was detected many times. The chain joins TRBV7-2 to TRBJ1-1; 10 nucleotides agree with TRBD1. The CDR3 is 14 amino acids. V trimming: 4 bases; J trimming: 3 bases; junction bases outside the gene matches: 2. CDR1 is SGHTA and CDR2 is FQGNSA in the germline V gene. CDR3: CASSSGQGHTEAFF. Written as DNA, the CDR3 is TGTGCCAGCAGCTCGGGACAGGGGCACACTGAAGCTTTCTTT.

In regard to this clonotype: This sequence may be a read error, since a much larger clone differs from it by one base. This sequence joins TRBV2 and TRBJ2-3, with D unresolved. The end of the DNA is better explained by TRBJ1-5, so the J call may be wrong. The CDR3 sequence is 15 residues long. Germline V CDR1 and CDR2: SNHLY, FYNNEI. The CDR3 DNA is TGTGCCAGCAAGTCACTAGCGGGAAGTTCAGATACGCAGCATTTT. Its translation: CASKSLAGSSDTQHF.

This clonotype was found many times. The rearrangement joins TRBV2 to TRBJ2-7, with 7 bases identical to TRBD1. The V gene's germline CDR1 is SNHLY and CDR2 FYNNEI. CDR3 length: 17 residues. With V trimmed by 6 bases and J by 1 base, 15 bases remained unmatched. CDR3 in amino acids: CASRPLLRDRRSYEQYF. DNA of the CDR3: TGTGCCAGCAGACCTCTTCTGAGGGACAGACGATCCTACGAGCAGTACTTC.

The sample holds many counts of this clonotype. This chain joins TRBV28 and TRBJ2-7, with D perhaps matching TRBD1 (6 bases). Germline assignment: CDR1 MDHEN and CDR2 SYDVKM. This CDR3 comprises 14 residues. V lost 5 bases and J lost 7, with 18 bases in between. CDR3 protein: CASSPATGSREQYF. CDR3 in DNA: TGTGCCAGCAGTCCCGCGACAGGTTCGAGAGAGCAGTACTTC.

The V and J genes are TRBV3-1 and TRBJ1-3; the D is unclear. CDR1 is LGHDT and CDR2 is YNNKEL in the germline V gene (reference sequence). This CDR3 spans 15 amino acids. With 2 bases removed from V and 1 base from J, the gap between germline ends came to 9 bases. CDR3 sequence: CASSQFLGSGNTIYF. CDR3 nucleotide sequence: TGTGCCAGCAGCCAATTTCTGGGGTCTGGAAACACCATATATTTT.

This clonotype was recorded many times. The chain employs TRBV7-3 and TRBJ2-3; 7 nucleotides align to TRBD2. Germline V gives CDR1 SGHTA, CDR2 FQGTGA. Trimming at V came to 5 bases and at J to 4 bases, leaving 9 bases not matched to a gene. The CDR3 runs to 15 residues. The CDR3 coding sequence is TGTGCCAGCAGCGGAGAGACTAGCTCAGCAGATACGCAGTATTTT. It encodes CASSGETSSADTQYF. Full variable domain (rest looked up from reference TRBV7-3 and TRBJ2-3): GAGVSQTPSNKVTEKGKYVELRCDPISGHTALYWYRQSLGQGPEFLIYFQGTGAADDSGLPNDRFFAVRPEGSVSTLKIQRTERGDSAVYLCASSGETSSADTQYFGPGTRLTVL.

The rearrangement joins TRBV6-2 or TRBV6-3 to TRBJ1-6; 12 positions agree with TRBD1. The CDR3 has 14 amino acids. V lost 6 bases, J lost 10 bases, and 4 bases stayed unmatched. Per the germline V gene, CDR1 is MNHEY and CDR2 is SVGEGT. For the CDR3, the DNA is TGTGCCAGCAGCCAGGGACAGGGGGCATCACCCCTCCACTTT. As protein: CASSQGQGASPLHF.